This T cell receptor beta chain was identified during a study of control samples from healthy donors and cancer patients. The CDR3 spans 16 residues. Data came from immunoSEQ multiplex PCR; TCRdb stores just in-frame clones and leaves some out. The sample contains 100,000 to 150,000 clones, 92% of which appear only once. The chain joins TRBV21-1 to TRBJ1-4; whether TRBD1, the table's D call, matches the DNA was not checked. TRBV21-1 is assigned pseudogene status. The sample comprised blood. This TCR came from a woman in her forties or fifties in good health. The CDR3 DNA follows: TGTGCCAGCAGCAACCGTCGACAGGGCCTCGACGAAAAACTGTTTTTT. It codes for CASSNRRQGLDEKLFF.